This T cell receptor (beta chain) is drawn from a study of response to subunit inactivated influenza vaccine. Study outcomes and limitations: The authors suggested that every seasonal influenza vaccination recruits few new T cells.

This clonotype was counted between two and nine times. Its antigen remains unidentified. TCRdb passed the RT-PCR reads through MiXCR, listing each CDR3 protein once. Here the sample spans some 180,000 distinct CDR3 sequences, approximately 8.7% being singletons. Germline V gene lookup returns CDR1 SGDLS and CDR2 YYNGEE. V lost 2 bases and J lost 15, with 9 bases in between. The CDR3 covers 10 residues. The sample was non-naive T cells sorted from PBMCs, taken on the day of vaccination. The origin of this receptor is a man aged 45 to 65 who received an inactivated influenza vaccine. The rearrangement joins TRBV9 to TRBJ2-1; D remains ambiguous. The CDR3 sequence: CASSVERWFF. The CDR3 DNA reads as TGTGCCAGCAGCGTGGAGAGGTGGTTCTTC.